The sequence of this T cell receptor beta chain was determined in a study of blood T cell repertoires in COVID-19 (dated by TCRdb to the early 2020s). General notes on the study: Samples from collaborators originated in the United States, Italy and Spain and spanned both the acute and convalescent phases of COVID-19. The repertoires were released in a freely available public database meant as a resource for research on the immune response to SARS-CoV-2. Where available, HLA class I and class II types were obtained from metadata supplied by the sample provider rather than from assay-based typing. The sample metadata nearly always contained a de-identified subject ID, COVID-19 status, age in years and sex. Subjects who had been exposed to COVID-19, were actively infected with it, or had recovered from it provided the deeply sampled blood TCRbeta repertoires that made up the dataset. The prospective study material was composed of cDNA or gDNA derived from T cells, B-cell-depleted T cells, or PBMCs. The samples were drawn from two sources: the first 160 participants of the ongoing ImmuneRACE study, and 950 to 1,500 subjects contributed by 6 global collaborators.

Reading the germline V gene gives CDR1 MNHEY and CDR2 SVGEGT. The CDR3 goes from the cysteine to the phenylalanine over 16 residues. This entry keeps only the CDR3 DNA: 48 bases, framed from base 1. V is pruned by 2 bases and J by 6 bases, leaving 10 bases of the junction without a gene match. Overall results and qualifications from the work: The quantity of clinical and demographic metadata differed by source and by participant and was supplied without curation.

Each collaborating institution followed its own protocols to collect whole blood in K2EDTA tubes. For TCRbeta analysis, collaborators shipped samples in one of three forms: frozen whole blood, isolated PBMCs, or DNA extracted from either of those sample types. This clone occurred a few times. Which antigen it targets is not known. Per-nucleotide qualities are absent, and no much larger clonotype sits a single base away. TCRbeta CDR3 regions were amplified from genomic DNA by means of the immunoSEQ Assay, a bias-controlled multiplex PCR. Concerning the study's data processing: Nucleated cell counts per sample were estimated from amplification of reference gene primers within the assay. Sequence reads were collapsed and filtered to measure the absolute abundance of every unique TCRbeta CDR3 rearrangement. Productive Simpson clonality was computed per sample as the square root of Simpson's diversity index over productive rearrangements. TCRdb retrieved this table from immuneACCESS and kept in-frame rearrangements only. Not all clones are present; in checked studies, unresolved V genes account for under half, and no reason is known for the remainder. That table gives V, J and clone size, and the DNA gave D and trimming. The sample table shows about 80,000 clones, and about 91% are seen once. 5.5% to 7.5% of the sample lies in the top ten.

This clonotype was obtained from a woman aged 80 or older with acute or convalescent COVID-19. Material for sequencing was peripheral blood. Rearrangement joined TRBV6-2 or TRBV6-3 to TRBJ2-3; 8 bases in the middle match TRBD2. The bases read TGTGCCAGCAGTTACGTGGCGGGGGGCCCGCTGGATACGCAGTATTTT. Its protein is CASSYVAGGPLDTQYF.